A selection of T cell receptor beta chains follows, all from one sample in a study of blood T cell repertoires in COVID-19. The assay was immunoSEQ multiplex PCR, and TCRdb's table has in-frame clones only and misses some. The sample has roughly 77,000 clones, more than 60% seen once. Input material: peripheral blood. The origin of the receptors is a human donor in a cohort sampled during active COVID-19. Each CDR3 is given with its conserved first and last residue. The D gene is left open where the match is weak. Expanded clones are given a class, and other clones once, few, many or no size at all.

v_call: TRBV2; j_call: TRBJ2-1; d_call: NA; clone_size: NA; cdr3_aa: CASSEYRVEYNEQFF; cdr3_nt: TGTGCCAGCAGTGAATACAGGGTTGAGTACAATGAGCAGTTCTTC
v_call: TRBV27; j_call: TRBJ2-5; d_call: TRBD1; clone_size: NA; cdr3_aa: CASSYDRGGETQYF; cdr3_nt: TGTGCCAGCAGCTACGACAGGGGTGGCGAGACCCAGTACTTC
v_call: TRBV6-4; j_call: TRBJ2-1; d_call: TRBD2; clone_size: NA; cdr3_aa: CASSEGLAGVDEQFF; cdr3_nt: TGTGCCAGCAGTGAGGGACTAGCGGGGGTGGATGAGCAGTTCTTC
v_call: TRBV4-2; j_call: TRBJ1-4; d_call: TRBD1; clone_size: NA; cdr3_aa: CASASKSTGATNEKLFF; cdr3_nt: TGTGCCAGCGCCTCTAAATCCACAGGGGCAACTAATGAAAAACTGTTTTTT
v_call: TRBV13; j_call: TRBJ2-7; d_call: NA; clone_size: NA; cdr3_aa: CASSLGRKALDYEQYF; cdr3_nt: TGTGCCAGCAGCTTAGGCCGCAAAGCCCTTGACTACGAGCAGTACTTC
v_call: TRBV5-5; j_call: TRBJ1-5; d_call: NA; clone_size: NA; cdr3_aa: CASSLTTLNQPQHF; cdr3_nt: TGTGCCAGCAGCTTGACGACACTCAATCAGCCCCAGCATTTT
v_call: TRBV9; j_call: TRBJ2-6; d_call: NA; clone_size: NA; cdr3_aa: CASMGHGANVLTF; cdr3_nt: TGTGCCAGCATGGGCCATGGGGCCAACGTCCTGACTTTC
v_call: TRBV19; j_call: TRBJ2-3; d_call: TRBD1; clone_size: few; cdr3_aa: CASSIDTGGGGTDTQYF; cdr3_nt: TGTGCCAGTAGTATTGACACAGGGGGTGGGGGCACAGATACGCAGTATTTT
v_call: TRBV18; j_call: TRBJ2-7; d_call: NA; clone_size: NA; cdr3_aa: CASSPPDSASYEQYF; cdr3_nt: TGTGCCAGCTCACCACCCGACAGTGCATCCTACGAGCAGTACTTC
v_call: TRBV24-1; j_call: TRBJ1-5; d_call: NA; clone_size: once; cdr3_aa: CATSGLLNQPQHF; cdr3_nt: TGTGCCACCAGTGGACTTCTCAATCAGCCCCAGCATTTT
v_call: TRBV30; j_call: TRBJ2-7; d_call: TRBD2; clone_size: NA; cdr3_aa: CAWSGGTSGPYEQYF; cdr3_nt: TGTGCCTGGAGTGGGGGGACTAGCGGCCCCTACGAGCAGTACTTC
v_call: TRBV30; j_call: TRBJ2-1; d_call: TRBD2; clone_size: NA; cdr3_aa: CAWRLAGGRNEQFF; cdr3_nt: TGTGCCTGGCGATTAGCGGGGGGGCGGAATGAGCAGTTCTTC
v_call: TRBV7-3; j_call: TRBJ2-1; d_call: NA; clone_size: NA; cdr3_aa: CASSWGSRGDNEQFF; cdr3_nt: TGTGCCAGCAGCTGGGGCTCCAGGGGAGACAATGAGCAGTTCTTC
v_call: TRBV19; j_call: TRBJ2-1; d_call: TRBD2; clone_size: NA; cdr3_aa: CASKESGEGNEQFF; cdr3_nt: TGTGCCAGTAAAGAGAGCGGGGAGGGCAATGAGCAGTTCTTC
v_call: TRBV7-9; j_call: TRBJ2-2; d_call: NA; clone_size: NA; cdr3_aa: CASSPGFWGLTNTGELFF; cdr3_nt: TGTGCCAGCAGCCCTGGATTCTGGGGGCTGACGAACACCGGGGAGCTGTTTTTT
v_call: TRBV6-2/TRBV6-3; j_call: TRBJ2-7; d_call: TRBD1; clone_size: NA; cdr3_aa: CASSGYDRGSSYEQYF; cdr3_nt: TGTGCCAGCAGTGGCTACGACAGGGGAAGCTCCTACGAGCAGTACTTC
v_call: TRBV5-6; j_call: TRBJ2-7; d_call: TRBD1; clone_size: NA; cdr3_aa: CASSAGQGRSSYEQYF; cdr3_nt: TGTGCCAGCAGCGCTGGACAGGGAAGGAGCTCCTACGAGCAGTACTTC
v_call: TRBV24-1; j_call: TRBJ2-5; d_call: NA; clone_size: NA; cdr3_aa: CATSDLQETQYF; cdr3_nt: TGTGCCACCAGTGACCTACAAGAGACCCAGTACTTC
v_call: TRBV18; j_call: TRBJ2-7; d_call: TRBD2; clone_size: few; cdr3_aa: CASSPGLAAYEQYF; cdr3_nt: TGTGCCAGCTCACCGGGACTAGCAGCCTACGAGCAGTACTTC
v_call: TRBV9; j_call: TRBJ2-7; d_call: TRBD2; clone_size: NA; cdr3_aa: CASSVGSSGGPYEQYF; cdr3_nt: TGTGCCAGCAGCGTAGGCTCTAGCGGGGGGCCCTACGAGCAGTACTTC
v_call: TRBV15; j_call: TRBJ2-7; d_call: NA; clone_size: NA; cdr3_aa: CATSRDRWTYYEQYF; cdr3_nt: TGTGCCACCAGCAGAGATCGGTGGACTTACTACGAGCAGTACTTC
v_call: TRBV6-2/TRBV6-3; j_call: TRBJ2-7; d_call: NA; clone_size: NA; cdr3_aa: CASSQNPPQGSDEQYF; cdr3_nt: TGTGCCAGCAGTCAAAACCCCCCCCAGGGTTCAGACGAGCAGTACTTC
v_call: TRBV10-3; j_call: TRBJ1-3; d_call: NA; clone_size: NA; cdr3_aa: CATQGGQTVHTIYF; cdr3_nt: TGTGCCACCCAAGGGGGTCAGACCGTGCACACCATATATTTT
v_call: TRBV27; j_call: TRBJ2-7; d_call: NA; clone_size: NA; cdr3_aa: CASKQREENYEQYF; cdr3_nt: TGTGCCAGCAAACAAAGGGAGGAAAACTACGAGCAGTACTTC
v_call: TRBV5-1; j_call: TRBJ2-1; d_call: NA; clone_size: NA; cdr3_aa: CASSLGPPYNEQFF; cdr3_nt: TGCGCCAGCAGTCTGGGCCCCCCCTACAATGAGCAGTTCTTC
v_call: TRBV9; j_call: TRBJ1-5; d_call: TRBD1; clone_size: NA; cdr3_aa: CASSPLPGQGEINQPQHF; cdr3_nt: TGTGCCAGCAGCCCCCTCCCGGGACAGGGAGAGATCAATCAGCCCCAGCATTTT
v_call: TRBV6-1; j_call: TRBJ2-7; d_call: NA; clone_size: NA; cdr3_aa: CASSEVAERDRQYF; cdr3_nt: TGTGCCAGCAGTGAAGTTGCCGAGAGAGACAGGCAGTACTTC
v_call: TRBV15; j_call: TRBJ1-4; d_call: TRBD1; clone_size: medium-sized; cdr3_aa: CATSGNVQGETPEKLFF; cdr3_nt: TGTGCCACCAGCGGGAACGTGCAGGGGGAAACCCCTGAAAAACTGTTTTTT
v_call: TRBV19; j_call: TRBJ1-3; d_call: NA; clone_size: once; cdr3_aa: CASREVAWNSGNTIYF; cdr3_nt: TGTGCCAGTAGGGAGGTGGCCTGGAACTCTGGAAACACCATATATTTT
v_call: TRBV5-1; j_call: TRBJ2-7; d_call: TRBD1; clone_size: NA; cdr3_aa: CASSRTGTDYEQYF; cdr3_nt: TGCGCCAGCAGCCGGACAGGGACAGACTACGAGCAGTACTTC
v_call: TRBV5-5; j_call: TRBJ1-2; d_call: TRBD1; clone_size: NA; cdr3_aa: CASSSQPGQGIYGYTF; cdr3_nt: TGTGCCAGCAGCTCACAGCCGGGACAGGGGATCTATGGCTACACCTTC
v_call: TRBV7-8; j_call: TRBJ2-6; d_call: TRBD1; clone_size: NA; cdr3_aa: CASSLESGQGDGANVLTF; cdr3_nt: TGTGCCAGCAGCTTAGAATCGGGACAGGGGGATGGGGCCAACGTCCTGACTTTC
v_call: TRBV9; j_call: TRBJ2-7; d_call: TRBD1; clone_size: NA; cdr3_aa: CASSPSERQGYEQYF; cdr3_nt: TGTGCCAGCAGCCCCTCCGAGAGACAGGGCTACGAGCAGTACTTC
v_call: TRBV2; j_call: TRBJ2-5; d_call: NA; clone_size: NA; cdr3_aa: CASSIGGTQYF; cdr3_nt: TGTGCCAGCAGTATAGGGGGGACCCAGTACTTC
v_call: TRBV28; j_call: TRBJ2-7; d_call: TRBD2; clone_size: NA; cdr3_aa: CASRLAGYEQYF; cdr3_nt: TGTGCCAGCAGGCTAGCGGGGTACGAGCAGTACTTC
v_call: TRBV7-9; j_call: TRBJ2-1; d_call: NA; clone_size: NA; cdr3_aa: CASSLEIAAYNEQFF; cdr3_nt: TGTGCCAGCAGCTTAGAGATAGCGGCCTACAATGAGCAGTTCTTC
v_call: TRBV19; j_call: TRBJ2-1; d_call: NA; clone_size: few; cdr3_aa: CASSMGLTWADEQFF; cdr3_nt: TGTGCCAGTAGTATGGGGCTAACCTGGGCGGATGAGCAGTTCTTC
v_call: TRBV2; j_call: TRBJ2-4; d_call: NA; clone_size: NA; cdr3_aa: CAKGADSYIQYF; cdr3_nt: TGTGCCAAAGGGGCTGATAGTTACATTCAGTACTTC
v_call: TRBV20-1; j_call: TRBJ2-7; d_call: NA; clone_size: NA; cdr3_aa: CSASPGWSYEQYF; cdr3_nt: TGCAGTGCTAGTCCGGGGTGGTCCTACGAGCAGTACTTC
v_call: TRBV5-4; j_call: TRBJ1-1; d_call: NA; clone_size: NA; cdr3_aa: CAGTWQNTEAFF; cdr3_nt: TGTGCCGGTACATGGCAGAACACTGAAGCTTTCTTT
v_call: TRBV6-4; j_call: TRBJ2-3; d_call: TRBD2; clone_size: NA; cdr3_aa: CASSGPRLAGSTDTQYF; cdr3_nt: TGTGCCAGCAGTGGCCCGAGACTAGCGGGTAGCACAGATACGCAGTATTTT
v_call: TRBV5-1; j_call: TRBJ2-7; d_call: NA; clone_size: NA; cdr3_aa: CASSLDSFSYEQYF; cdr3_nt: TGCGCCAGCAGCTTGGACAGTTTCTCCTACGAGCAGTACTTC